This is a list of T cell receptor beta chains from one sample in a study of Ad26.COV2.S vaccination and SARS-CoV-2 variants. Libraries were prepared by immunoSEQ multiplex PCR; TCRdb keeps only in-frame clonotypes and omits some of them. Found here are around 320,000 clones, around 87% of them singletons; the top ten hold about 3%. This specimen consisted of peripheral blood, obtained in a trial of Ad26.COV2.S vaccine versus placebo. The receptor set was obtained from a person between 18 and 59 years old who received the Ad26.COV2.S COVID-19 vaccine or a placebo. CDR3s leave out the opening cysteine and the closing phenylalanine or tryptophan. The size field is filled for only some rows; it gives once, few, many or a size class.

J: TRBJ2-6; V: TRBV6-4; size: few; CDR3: ASSAGTIGANVLT
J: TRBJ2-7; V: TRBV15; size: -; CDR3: ATSRDQGASYEQY
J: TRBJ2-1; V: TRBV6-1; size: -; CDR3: ASSAGLAGVLGNEQF
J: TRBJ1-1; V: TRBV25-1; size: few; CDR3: ASYSGTGNTEAF
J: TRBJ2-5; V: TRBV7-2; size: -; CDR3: ASSMTSGVQETQY
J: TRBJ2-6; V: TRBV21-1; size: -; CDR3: APVPRANVLT
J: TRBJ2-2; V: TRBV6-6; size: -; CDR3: ASSYDFNTGELF
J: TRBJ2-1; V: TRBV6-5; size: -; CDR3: ASSSLASSYNEQF
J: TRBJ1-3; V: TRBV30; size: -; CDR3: AWSGGGAGNTIY
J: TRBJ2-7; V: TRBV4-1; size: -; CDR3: ASSQEGHSYEQY
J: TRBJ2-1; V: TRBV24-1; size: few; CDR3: ATSDRTEDNEQF
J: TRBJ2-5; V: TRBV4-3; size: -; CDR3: ASSQEIGGGQY
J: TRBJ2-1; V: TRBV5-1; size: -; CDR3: ASTLDRAYNEQF
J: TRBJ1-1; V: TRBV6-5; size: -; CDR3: ASRPGEGRTEAF
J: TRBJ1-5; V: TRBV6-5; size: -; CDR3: ASSRESNQPQH
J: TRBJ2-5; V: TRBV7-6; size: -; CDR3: ATLTRGTGGRETQY
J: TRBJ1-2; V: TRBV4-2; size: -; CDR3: ASSQDRGTELNYGYT
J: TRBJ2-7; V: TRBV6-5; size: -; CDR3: ASSFGGSYEQY
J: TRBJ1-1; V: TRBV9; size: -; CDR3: ASSAATGRSNTEAF
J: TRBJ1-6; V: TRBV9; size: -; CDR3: ASSARDRENSPLH
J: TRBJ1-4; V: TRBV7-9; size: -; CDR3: ASSLSGGDEKLF
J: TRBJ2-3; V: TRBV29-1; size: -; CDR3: SAEQGQAYTDTQY
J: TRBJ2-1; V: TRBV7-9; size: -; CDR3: ASSFYGGNEQF
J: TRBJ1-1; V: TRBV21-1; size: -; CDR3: ASSKVGGVDTEAF
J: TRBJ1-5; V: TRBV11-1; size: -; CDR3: ASSLEDSPGEPQH
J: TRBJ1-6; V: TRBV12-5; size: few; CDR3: ASGLGQGANSPLH
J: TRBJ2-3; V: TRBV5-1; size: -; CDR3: ASRGQGPTDTQY
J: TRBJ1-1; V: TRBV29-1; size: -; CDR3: SVAGQANTEAF
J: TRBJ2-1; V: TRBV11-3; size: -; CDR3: ASSPYFGGNNEQF
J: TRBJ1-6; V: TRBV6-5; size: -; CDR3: ASSYGRGGGTLH
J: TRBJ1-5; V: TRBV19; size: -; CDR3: ASTPGQTIYQPQH
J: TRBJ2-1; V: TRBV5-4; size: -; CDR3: ASSFQREEQF
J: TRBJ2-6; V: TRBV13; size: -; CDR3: ASSFDRSGANVLT
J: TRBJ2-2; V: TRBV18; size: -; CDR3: ASSPVTSGDGGELF
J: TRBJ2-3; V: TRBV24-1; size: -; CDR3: ATGTEGTDTQY
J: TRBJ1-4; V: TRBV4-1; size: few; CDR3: ASSQEFSAYNEKLF
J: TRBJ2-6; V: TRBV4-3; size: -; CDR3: ASSPEDKGPGSGANVLT
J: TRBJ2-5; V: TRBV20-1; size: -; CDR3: SASRSGEY
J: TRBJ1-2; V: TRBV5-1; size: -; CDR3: ASSSGGTEANYGYT
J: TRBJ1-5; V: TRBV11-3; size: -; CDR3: ASSLRGHLPGTAVNQPQH
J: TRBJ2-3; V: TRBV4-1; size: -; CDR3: ASSPDRYTDTQY
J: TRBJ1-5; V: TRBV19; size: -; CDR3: ASSMRQANSNQPQH
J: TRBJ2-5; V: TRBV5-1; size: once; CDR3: ASSLDPGGETQY
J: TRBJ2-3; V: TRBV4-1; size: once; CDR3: ASSQAGYPSTDTQY
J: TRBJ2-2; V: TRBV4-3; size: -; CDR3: ASSQWGSAGELF
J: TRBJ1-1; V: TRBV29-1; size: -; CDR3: SVEELMNTEAF
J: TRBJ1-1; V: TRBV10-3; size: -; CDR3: AISEERRGDTEAF
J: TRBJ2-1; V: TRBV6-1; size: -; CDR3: ASSEIGNEQF
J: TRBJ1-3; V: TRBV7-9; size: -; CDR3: ASSFGQITSGNTIY
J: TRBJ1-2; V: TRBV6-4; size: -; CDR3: ASSAGTGANYGYT
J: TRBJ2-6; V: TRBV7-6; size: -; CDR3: ASSPRYSGANVLT
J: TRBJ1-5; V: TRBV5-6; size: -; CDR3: ASSLAADNQPQH
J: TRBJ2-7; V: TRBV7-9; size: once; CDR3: ASSWTSYHEQY
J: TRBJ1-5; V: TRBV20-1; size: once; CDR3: SPRMGRRH
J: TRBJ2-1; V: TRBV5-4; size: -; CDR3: ASSFRENEQF